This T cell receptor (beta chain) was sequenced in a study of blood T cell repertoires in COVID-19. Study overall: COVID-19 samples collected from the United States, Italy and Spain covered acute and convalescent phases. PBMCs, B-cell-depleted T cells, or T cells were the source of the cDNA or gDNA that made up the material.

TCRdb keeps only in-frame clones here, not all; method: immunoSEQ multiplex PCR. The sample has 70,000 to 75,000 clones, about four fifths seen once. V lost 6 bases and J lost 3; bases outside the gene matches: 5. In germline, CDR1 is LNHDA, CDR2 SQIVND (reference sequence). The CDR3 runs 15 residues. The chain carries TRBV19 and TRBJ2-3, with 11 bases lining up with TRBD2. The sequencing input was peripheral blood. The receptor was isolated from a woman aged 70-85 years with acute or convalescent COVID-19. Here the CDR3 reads CASRLAGGMTDTQYF. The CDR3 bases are TGTGCCAGTAGGTTAGCGGGAGGGATGACAGATACGCAGTATTTT.